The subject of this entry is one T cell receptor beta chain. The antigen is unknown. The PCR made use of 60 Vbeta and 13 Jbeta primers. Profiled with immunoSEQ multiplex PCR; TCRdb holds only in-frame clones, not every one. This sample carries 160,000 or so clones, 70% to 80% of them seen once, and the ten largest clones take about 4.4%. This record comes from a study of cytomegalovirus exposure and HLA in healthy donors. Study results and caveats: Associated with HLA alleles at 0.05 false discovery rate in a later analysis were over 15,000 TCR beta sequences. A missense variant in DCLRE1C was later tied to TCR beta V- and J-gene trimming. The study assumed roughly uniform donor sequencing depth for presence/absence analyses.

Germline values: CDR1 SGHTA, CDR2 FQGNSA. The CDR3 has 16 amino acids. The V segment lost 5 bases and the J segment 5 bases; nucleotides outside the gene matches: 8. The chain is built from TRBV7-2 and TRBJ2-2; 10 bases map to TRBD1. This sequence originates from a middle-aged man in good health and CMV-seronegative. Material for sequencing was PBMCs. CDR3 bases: TGTGCCAGCAGCACCGGGACAGGGGTTGTTACCGGGGAGCTGTTTTTT. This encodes CASSTGTGVVTGELFF. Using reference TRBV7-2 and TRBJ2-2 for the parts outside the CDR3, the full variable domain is GAGVSQSPSNKVTEKGKDVELRCDPISGHTALYWYRQSLGQGLEFLIYFQGNSAPDKSGLPSDRFSAERTGGSVSTLTIQRTQQEDSAVYLCASSTGTGVVTGELFFGEGSRLTVL.